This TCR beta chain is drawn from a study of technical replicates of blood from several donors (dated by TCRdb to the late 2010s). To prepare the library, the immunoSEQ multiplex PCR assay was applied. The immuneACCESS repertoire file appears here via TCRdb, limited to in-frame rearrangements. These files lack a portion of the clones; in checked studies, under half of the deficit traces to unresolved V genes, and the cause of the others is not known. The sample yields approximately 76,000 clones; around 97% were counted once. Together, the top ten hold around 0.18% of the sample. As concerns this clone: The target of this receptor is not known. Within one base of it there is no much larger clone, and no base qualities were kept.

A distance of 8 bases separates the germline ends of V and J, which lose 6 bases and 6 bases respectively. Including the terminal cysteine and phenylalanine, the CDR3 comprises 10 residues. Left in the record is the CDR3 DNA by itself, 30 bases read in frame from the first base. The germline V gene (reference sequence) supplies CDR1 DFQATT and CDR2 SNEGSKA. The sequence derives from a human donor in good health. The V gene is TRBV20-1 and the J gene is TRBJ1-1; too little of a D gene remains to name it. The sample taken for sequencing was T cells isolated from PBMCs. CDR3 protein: CSATGAEAFF. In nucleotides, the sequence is TGCAGTGCCACCGGAGCTGAAGCTTTCTTT.